This T cell receptor beta chain was recovered during a study of blood T cell repertoires in COVID-19. On the study more broadly: COVID-19 samples from acute and convalescent phases originated in the United States, Italy and Spain. PBMCs, B-cell-depleted T cells, or T cells provided the cDNA or gDNA that made up the material.

Original processing methods: Counts of nucleated cells, estimated from reference gene primer amplification, were obtained. Libraries were prepared by immunoSEQ multiplex PCR; TCRdb keeps only in-frame clonotypes and omits some of them. V and J calls and clone size are those listed in that table; D and trimming were worked out from the DNA. The sample yields some 130,000 clones, less than 85% seen once. With 5 bases removed from V and 7 bases from J, the gap between germline ends came to 12 bases. The germline V gene encodes CDR1 SGHTA and CDR2 FQGNSA. This CDR3 has 13 residues. The genes are TRBV7-2 and TRBJ1-5; a possible D gene is TRBD1 (5 bases). Sequences were obtained from peripheral blood. The sequence was obtained from a woman of 80 years or more with acute or convalescent COVID-19. As DNA, the CDR3 is TGTGCCAGCAGCCAGTCGCGGGGCCAGCCCCAGCATTTT. Its protein product is CASSQSRGQPQHF.